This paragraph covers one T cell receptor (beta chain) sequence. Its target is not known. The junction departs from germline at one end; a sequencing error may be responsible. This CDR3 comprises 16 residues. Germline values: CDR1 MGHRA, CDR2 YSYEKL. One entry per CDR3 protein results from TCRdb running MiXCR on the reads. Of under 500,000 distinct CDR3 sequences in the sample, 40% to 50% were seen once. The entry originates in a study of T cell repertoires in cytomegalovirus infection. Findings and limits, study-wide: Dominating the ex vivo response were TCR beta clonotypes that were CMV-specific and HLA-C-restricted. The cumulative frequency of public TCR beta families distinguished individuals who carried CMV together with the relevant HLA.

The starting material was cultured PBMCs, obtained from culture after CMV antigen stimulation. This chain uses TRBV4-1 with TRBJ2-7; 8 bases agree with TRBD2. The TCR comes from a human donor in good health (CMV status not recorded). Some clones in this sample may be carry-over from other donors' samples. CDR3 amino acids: CASSHLELAAVGEQYF. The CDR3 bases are TGTGCCAGCAGCCATCTCGAACTAGCGGCAGTGGGGGAGCAGTACTTC.